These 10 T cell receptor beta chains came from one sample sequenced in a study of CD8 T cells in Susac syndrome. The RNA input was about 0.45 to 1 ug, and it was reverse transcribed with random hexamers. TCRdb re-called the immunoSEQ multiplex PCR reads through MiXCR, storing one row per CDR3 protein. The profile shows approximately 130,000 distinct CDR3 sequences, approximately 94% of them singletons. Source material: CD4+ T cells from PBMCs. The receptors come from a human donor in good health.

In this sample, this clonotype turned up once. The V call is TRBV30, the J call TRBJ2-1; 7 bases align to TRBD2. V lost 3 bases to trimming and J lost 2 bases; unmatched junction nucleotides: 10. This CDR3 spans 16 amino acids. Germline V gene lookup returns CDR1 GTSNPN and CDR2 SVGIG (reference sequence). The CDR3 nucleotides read TGTGCCTGGAGCCCCCCACTAGCGAGGCCCTACAATGAGCAGTTCTTC. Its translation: CAWSPPLARPYNEQFF.

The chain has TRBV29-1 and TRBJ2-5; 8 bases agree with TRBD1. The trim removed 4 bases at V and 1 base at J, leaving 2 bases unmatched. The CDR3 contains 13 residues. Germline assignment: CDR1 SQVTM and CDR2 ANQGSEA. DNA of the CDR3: TGCAGCGTTGTAGGGACAGGCCAAGAGACCCAGTACTTC. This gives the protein CSVVGTGQETQYF.

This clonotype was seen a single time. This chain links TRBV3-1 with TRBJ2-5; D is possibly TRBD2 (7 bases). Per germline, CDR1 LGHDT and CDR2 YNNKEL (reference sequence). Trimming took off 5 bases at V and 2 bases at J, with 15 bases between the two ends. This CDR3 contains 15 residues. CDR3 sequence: CASSKGGGMQETQYF. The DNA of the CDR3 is TGTGCCAGCAGCAAGGGGGGGGGAATGCAAGAGACCCAGTACTTC.

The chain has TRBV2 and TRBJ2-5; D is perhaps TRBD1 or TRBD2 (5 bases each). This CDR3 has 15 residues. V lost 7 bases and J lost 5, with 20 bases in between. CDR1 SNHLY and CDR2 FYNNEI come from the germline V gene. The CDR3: CASIPGTEGFETQYF. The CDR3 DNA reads TGTGCCAGCATTCCTGGGACCGAAGGGTTCGAGACCCAGTACTTC.

DNA of the CDR3: TGTGCCAGCTCACCAGATGGCAGCGGGAGGACCTACGAGCAGTACTTC. This codes for CASSPDGSGRTYEQYF. The rearrangement links TRBV18 to TRBJ2-7, with 9 bases identical to TRBD2. Germline lookup yields CDR1 KGHSH and CDR2 LQKENI. This CDR3 has 16 amino acids. Unmatched junction bases numbered 7, after V lost 2 bases and J lost 2 bases.

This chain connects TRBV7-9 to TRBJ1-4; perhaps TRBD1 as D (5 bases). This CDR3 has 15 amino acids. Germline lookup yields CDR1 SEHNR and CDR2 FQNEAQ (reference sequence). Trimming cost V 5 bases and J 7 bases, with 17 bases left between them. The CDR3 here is CASSGRPGTGEKLFF. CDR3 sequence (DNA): TGTGCCAGCAGCGGGAGGCCCGGGACGGGTGAAAAACTGTTTTTT.

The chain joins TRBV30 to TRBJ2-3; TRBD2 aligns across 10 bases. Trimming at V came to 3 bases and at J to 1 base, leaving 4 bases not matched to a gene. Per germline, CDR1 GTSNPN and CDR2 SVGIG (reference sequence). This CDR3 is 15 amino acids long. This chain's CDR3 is CAWRLAGVGTDTQYF. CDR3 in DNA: TGTGCCTGGAGGCTAGCGGGAGTTGGCACAGATACGCAGTATTTT.

The CDR3 region has the DNA TGTGCCAGCAGTACCCGACAGGGCGGCTATGGCTACACCTTC. Protein sequence: CASSTRQGGYGYTF. This chain joins TRBV27 and TRBJ1-2; 7 bases are a match to TRBD1. Trimming removed 5 bases from V and 4 bases from J; junction bases left unmatched: 7. The CDR3 loop spans 14 amino acids. Germline V CDR1 and CDR2: MNHEY, SMNVEV (reference sequence).

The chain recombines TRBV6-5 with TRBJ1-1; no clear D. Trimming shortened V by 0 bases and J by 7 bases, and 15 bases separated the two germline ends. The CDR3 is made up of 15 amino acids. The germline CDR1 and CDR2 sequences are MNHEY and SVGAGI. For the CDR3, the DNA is TGTGCCAGCAGTTACTCGATAAATGAGGAGAATGAAGCTTTCTTT. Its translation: CASSYSINEENEAFF.

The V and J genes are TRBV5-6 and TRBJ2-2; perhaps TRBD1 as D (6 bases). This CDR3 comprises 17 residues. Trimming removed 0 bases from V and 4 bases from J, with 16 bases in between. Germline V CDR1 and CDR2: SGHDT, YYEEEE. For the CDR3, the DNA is TGTGCCAGCAGCTTGGGCTACAAGGACAGTATCACCGGGGAGCTGTTTTTT. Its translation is CASSLGYKDSITGELFF.